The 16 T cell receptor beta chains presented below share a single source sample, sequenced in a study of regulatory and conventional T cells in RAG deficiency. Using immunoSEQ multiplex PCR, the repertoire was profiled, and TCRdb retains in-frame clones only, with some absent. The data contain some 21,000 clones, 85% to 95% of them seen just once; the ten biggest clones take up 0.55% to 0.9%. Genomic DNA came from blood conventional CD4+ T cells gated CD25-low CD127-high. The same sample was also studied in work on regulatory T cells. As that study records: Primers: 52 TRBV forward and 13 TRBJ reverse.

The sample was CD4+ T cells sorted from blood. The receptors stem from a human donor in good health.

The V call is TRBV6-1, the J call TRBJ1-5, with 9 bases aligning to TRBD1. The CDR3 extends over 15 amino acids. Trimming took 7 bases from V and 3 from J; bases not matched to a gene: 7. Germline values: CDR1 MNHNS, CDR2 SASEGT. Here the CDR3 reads CASTQQGAINQPQHF. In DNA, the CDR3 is TGTGCCAGCACTCAACAGGGGGCCATCAATCAGCCCCAGCATTTT.

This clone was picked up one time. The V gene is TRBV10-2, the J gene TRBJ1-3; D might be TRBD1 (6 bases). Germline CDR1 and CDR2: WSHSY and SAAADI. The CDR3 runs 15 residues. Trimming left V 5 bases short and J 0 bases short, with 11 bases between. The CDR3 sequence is CASSTGTRSGNTIYF. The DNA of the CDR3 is TGCGCCAGCAGTACAGGGACCCGCTCTGGAAACACCATATATTTT.

CDR3 loop: CASSLRTGADGELFF. For the CDR3, the DNA is TGTGCCAGCAGCTTGAGGACAGGGGCGGACGGGGAGCTGTTTTTT. V is TRBV5-8 and J is TRBJ2-2; 9 bases align to TRBD1. The CDR3 has 15 amino acids. The germline V gene encodes CDR1 SGHTS and CDR2 YDEGEE. V was pared by 1 base and J by 7 bases, with 5 bases of the junction left unmatched.

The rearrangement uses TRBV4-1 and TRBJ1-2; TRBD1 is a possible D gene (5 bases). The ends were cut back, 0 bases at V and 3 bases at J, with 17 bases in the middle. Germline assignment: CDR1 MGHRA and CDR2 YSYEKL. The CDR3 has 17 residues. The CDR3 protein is CASSQDRNRRPHYGYTF. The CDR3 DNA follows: TGCGCCAGCAGCCAAGATAGGAACAGGAGGCCACACTATGGCTACACCTTC.

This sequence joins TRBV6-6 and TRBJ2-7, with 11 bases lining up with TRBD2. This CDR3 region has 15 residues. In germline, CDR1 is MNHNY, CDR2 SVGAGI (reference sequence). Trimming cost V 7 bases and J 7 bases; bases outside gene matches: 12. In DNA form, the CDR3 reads TGTGCCAGCAAACTTACTAGCGGGGGATTCCTGGAGCAGTACTTC. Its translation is CASKLTSGGFLEQYF.

This CDR3 is CASSTWQGPFSNTEAFF. Written as DNA, the CDR3 is TGTGCCAGTAGTACGTGGCAGGGACCCTTTTCGAACACTGAAGCTTTCTTT. This sequence joins TRBV19 and TRBJ1-1; D is possibly TRBD1 (5 bases). Trimming left V 4 bases short and J 1 base short, with 19 bases between. The germline gives CDR1 LNHDA, CDR2 SQIVND (reference sequence). There are 17 residues in the CDR3.

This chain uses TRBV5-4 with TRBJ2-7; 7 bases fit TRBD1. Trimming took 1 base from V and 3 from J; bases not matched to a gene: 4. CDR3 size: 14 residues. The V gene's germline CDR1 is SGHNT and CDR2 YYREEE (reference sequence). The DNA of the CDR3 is TGTGCCAGCAGCTTGTCCGGACAGGTCTACGAGCAGTACTTC. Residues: CASSLSGQVYEQYF.

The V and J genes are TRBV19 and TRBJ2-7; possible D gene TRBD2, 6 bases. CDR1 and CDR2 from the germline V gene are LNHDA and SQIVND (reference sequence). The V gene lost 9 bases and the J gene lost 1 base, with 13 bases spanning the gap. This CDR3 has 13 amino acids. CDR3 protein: CASRGSDSYEQYF. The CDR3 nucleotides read TGTGCCAGCCGGGGGAGCGATTCCTACGAGCAGTACTTC.

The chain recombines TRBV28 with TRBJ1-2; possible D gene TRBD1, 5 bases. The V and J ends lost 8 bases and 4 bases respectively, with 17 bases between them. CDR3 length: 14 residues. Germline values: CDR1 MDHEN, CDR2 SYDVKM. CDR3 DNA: TGTGCCAGCCGCAGAGTAGGGGCGTTCTATGGCTACACCTTC. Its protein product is CASRRVGAFYGYTF.

The CDR3, as DNA: TGTGCCAGCAGCCAACAGCACACCGGGGAGCTGTTTTTT. Protein sequence: CASSQQHTGELFF. This chain joins TRBV7-9 and TRBJ2-2; D unresolved. CDR1 is SEHNR, CDR2 FQNEAQ, per germline (reference sequence). This CDR3 region has 13 residues. V was trimmed by 5 bases and J by 3 bases, leaving 7 bases between them.

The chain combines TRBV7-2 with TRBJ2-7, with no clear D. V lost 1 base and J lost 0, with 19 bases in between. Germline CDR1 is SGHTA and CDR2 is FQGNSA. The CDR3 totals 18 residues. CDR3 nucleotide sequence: TGTGCCAGCAGCTTAGTGGGCGGCGGAAGTTATCCCTCCTACGAGCAGTACTTC. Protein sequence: CASSLVGGGSYPSYEQYF.

The DNA for the CDR3 is TGTGCCTGGAGTCGGACAGGGGGCGCCGATACGCAGTATTTT. This gives the protein CAWSRTGGADTQYF. The V gene is TRBV30, the J gene TRBJ2-3; TRBD1 matches 11 bases. The CDR3 runs to 14 residues. Germline trimming cut 2 bases from V and 6 bases from J; bases unmatched to any gene: 4. Germline V gives CDR1 GTSNPN, CDR2 SVGIG (reference sequence).

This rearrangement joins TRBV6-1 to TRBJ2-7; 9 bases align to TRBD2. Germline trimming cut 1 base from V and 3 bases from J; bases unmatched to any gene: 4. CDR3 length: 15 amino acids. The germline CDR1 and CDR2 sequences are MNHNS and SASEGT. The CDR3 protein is CASSEGTSGLYEQYF. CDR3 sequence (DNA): TGTGCCAGCAGTGAAGGAACTAGCGGGCTCTACGAGCAGTACTTC.

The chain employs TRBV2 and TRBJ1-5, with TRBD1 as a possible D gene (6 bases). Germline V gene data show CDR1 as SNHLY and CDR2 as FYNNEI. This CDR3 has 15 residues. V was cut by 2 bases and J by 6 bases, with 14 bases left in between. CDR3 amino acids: CASSELWGAGQPQHF. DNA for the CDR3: TGTGCCAGCAGTGAATTGTGGGGGGCGGGTCAGCCCCAGCATTTT.

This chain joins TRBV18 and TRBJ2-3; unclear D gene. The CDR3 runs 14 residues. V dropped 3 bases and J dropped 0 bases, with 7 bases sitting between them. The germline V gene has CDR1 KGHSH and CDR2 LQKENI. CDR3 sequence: CASSPQDSTDTQYF. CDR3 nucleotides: TGTGCCAGCTCACCCCAAGACAGCACAGATACGCAGTATTTT.

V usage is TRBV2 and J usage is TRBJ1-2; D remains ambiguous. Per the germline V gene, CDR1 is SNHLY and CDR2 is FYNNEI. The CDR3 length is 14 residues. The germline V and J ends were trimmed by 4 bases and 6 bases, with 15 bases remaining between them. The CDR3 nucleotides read TGTGCCAGCAGTGTAGGGCTTCAAGGCAATGGCTACACCTTC. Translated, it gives CASSVGLQGNGYTF.